This is a list of T cell receptor beta chains from one sample in a study of shared clonotypes between healthy human individuals. Libraries were prepared by immunoSEQ multiplex PCR; TCRdb keeps only in-frame clonotypes and omits some of them. The table includes about 1 million clones, roughly 70% detected once. Specimen: memory CD4+ T cells sorted from blood. These receptors were collected from a young man in good health. Both conserved end residues are part of each CDR3.

v_gene: TRBV10-3; j_gene: TRBJ2-6; CDR3aa: CAISTGVGANVLTF
v_gene: TRBV6-1; j_gene: TRBJ1-1; CDR3aa: CASSERVLSAEAFF
v_gene: TRBV7-9; j_gene: TRBJ2-2; CDR3aa: CASSLAGTGNTGELFF
v_gene: TRBV19; j_gene: TRBJ1-4; CDR3aa: CASHRQGLGEKLFF
v_gene: TRBV2; j_gene: TRBJ1-6; CDR3aa: CASSASYNSPLHF
v_gene: TRBV19; j_gene: TRBJ2-3; CDR3aa: CASRPTGLDTQYF
v_gene: TRBV5-1; j_gene: TRBJ1-1; CDR3aa: CASSPQGGGTEAFF
v_gene: TRBV5-1; j_gene: TRBJ1-5; CDR3aa: CASSFDQPQHF
v_gene: TRBV2; j_gene: TRBJ2-7; CDR3aa: CASNTGLVDEQYF
v_gene: TRBV11-2; j_gene: TRBJ1-4; CDR3aa: CASSFGGREKLFF
v_gene: TRBV11-2; j_gene: TRBJ2-1; CDR3aa: CASSSLKGGKTYNEQFF
v_gene: TRBV5-1; j_gene: TRBJ1-1; CDR3aa: CASSFYGGDTEAFF
v_gene: TRBV4-1; j_gene: TRBJ2-1; CDR3aa: CASSQGALGPNEQFF
v_gene: TRBV27; j_gene: TRBJ1-3; CDR3aa: CASSPGFPSGNTIYF
v_gene: TRBV7-6; j_gene: TRBJ2-1; CDR3aa: CASSLRGDAYNEQFF
v_gene: TRBV5-1; j_gene: TRBJ1-4; CDR3aa: CASSANAGAANEKLFF
v_gene: TRBV7-9; j_gene: TRBJ1-2; CDR3aa: CASSRGPSGYTF
v_gene: TRBV30; j_gene: TRBJ1-6; CDR3aa: CAWSAGGENSPLHF
v_gene: TRBV7-9; j_gene: TRBJ1-6; CDR3aa: CASSLGGSSYNSPLHF
v_gene: TRBV10-1; j_gene: TRBJ2-2; CDR3aa: CASRGDTGELFF
v_gene: TRBV6-6; j_gene: TRBJ1-6; CDR3aa: CASSPGGHSPLHF
v_gene: TRBV7-2; j_gene: TRBJ2-1; CDR3aa: CASSLGVAGEQFF
v_gene: TRBV9; j_gene: TRBJ2-7; CDR3aa: CASSVGQGVYEQYF
v_gene: TRBV7-2; j_gene: TRBJ2-5; CDR3aa: CASSPGQDSYETQYF
v_gene: TRBV20-1; j_gene: TRBJ2-5; CDR3aa: CSARDRETQYF
v_gene: TRBV7-2; j_gene: TRBJ2-5; CDR3aa: CASSFDLAGTQYF
v_gene: TRBV2; j_gene: TRBJ1-6; CDR3aa: CASSGTANYNSPLHF
v_gene: TRBV5-4; j_gene: -; CDR3aa: CASSLGPSGGTYEQYF
v_gene: TRBV7-2; j_gene: TRBJ2-1; CDR3aa: CASSSGTPPGEQFF
v_gene: TRBV18; j_gene: TRBJ2-1; CDR3aa: CASRRTDEQFF
v_gene: TRBV4-1; j_gene: TRBJ1-1; CDR3aa: CASSQLGREAFF
v_gene: TRBV5-1; j_gene: TRBJ1-4; CDR3aa: CASSLANRDASEKLFF
v_gene: TRBV28; j_gene: TRBJ2-2; CDR3aa: CASSLSTGELFF
v_gene: TRBV4-3; j_gene: TRBJ2-5; CDR3aa: CASSQGGRGDETQYF
v_gene: TRBV5-1; j_gene: TRBJ2-5; CDR3aa: CASSIGRGRGETQYF
v_gene: TRBV11-2; j_gene: TRBJ1-2; CDR3aa: CASSPTGGNYGYTF
v_gene: TRBV5-5; j_gene: TRBJ1-4; CDR3aa: CASSLVEKLFF
v_gene: TRBV11-2; j_gene: TRBJ1-5; CDR3aa: CASGTGGTQPQHF
v_gene: TRBV5-4; j_gene: TRBJ2-1; CDR3aa: CASSLDSWATNEQFF
v_gene: TRBV2; j_gene: TRBJ2-6; CDR3aa: CASIRGLPDVLTF
v_gene: TRBV10-3; j_gene: TRBJ2-1; CDR3aa: CAIRGPAGNEQFF
v_gene: TRBV29-1; j_gene: TRBJ2-3; CDR3aa: CSVELAGHTDTQYF
v_gene: TRBV19; j_gene: TRBJ2-2; CDR3aa: CASTPFGTGSGELFF
v_gene: TRBV30; j_gene: TRBJ1-5; CDR3aa: CAWSADSNQPQHF
v_gene: TRBV6-4; j_gene: TRBJ2-7; CDR3aa: CASSVWAGGFYEQYF
v_gene: TRBV6-1; j_gene: TRBJ1-1; CDR3aa: CASSVPLRTGGWRTEAFF
v_gene: TRBV11-2; j_gene: TRBJ1-5; CDR3aa: CASSLTRGNQPQHF
v_gene: TRBV18; j_gene: TRBJ2-3; CDR3aa: CASSTSGGSTDTQYF
v_gene: TRBV27; j_gene: TRBJ2-2; CDR3aa: CASSTGQGNTGELFF
v_gene: TRBV30; j_gene: TRBJ2-2; CDR3aa: CAWKEDGELFF
v_gene: TRBV18; j_gene: TRBJ2-2; CDR3aa: CASSPLRATGELFF
v_gene: TRBV5-4; j_gene: TRBJ2-2; CDR3aa: CASSLAGSRRVISGELFF
v_gene: TRBV6-6; j_gene: TRBJ1-1; CDR3aa: CASHGTSTNTEAFF
v_gene: TRBV6-5; j_gene: TRBJ2-7; CDR3aa: CASSYEGLAGYEQYF
v_gene: TRBV7-2; j_gene: TRBJ1-5; CDR3aa: CASSLEAYSNQPQHF
v_gene: TRBV10-3; j_gene: TRBJ2-1; CDR3aa: CAISERGGSYNEQFF
v_gene: TRBV19; j_gene: TRBJ1-1; CDR3aa: CASRGRGVTGVIAFF
v_gene: TRBV19; j_gene: TRBJ1-5; CDR3aa: CASSLPGGGNQPQHF
v_gene: TRBV6-5; j_gene: TRBJ1-1; CDR3aa: CASSYGQGNTEAFF
v_gene: TRBV11-2; j_gene: TRBJ2-5; CDR3aa: CASSFRTGERETQYF